These 6 T cell receptor beta chains were all obtained from the same sample, sequenced in a study of T cell responses to AZD1222 COVID-19 vaccine. Method: immunoSEQ multiplex PCR; TCRdb's copy keeps in-frame clones and lacks some. The sample has tens of thousands of clones, 70% to 90% seen once. The sequencing used peripheral blood, collected on day 0 of AZD1222 vaccination. These receptors originate from an adult in good health.

This rearrangement joins TRBV27 to TRBJ1-1, with D possibly TRBD1 on 6 matching bases. V lost 5 bases and J 5 bases, leaving 12 bases between the germline ends. The CDR3 has 13 residues. Germline loops: CDR1 MNHEY, CDR2 SMNVEV (reference sequence). The DNA for the CDR3 is TGTGCCAGCAGTCTTACAGGGTCAACTGAAGCTTTCTTT. Translated: CASSLTGSTEAFF.

The chain joins TRBV7-6 to TRBJ2-1; D is undetermined. The V end lost 6 bases, the J end lost 0 bases, and 12 bases lay between the germline ends. The CDR3 spans 15 residues. CDR1 is SGHVS and CDR2 is FNYEAQ in the germline V gene. CDR3 sequence: CASRVHPSSYNEQFF. CDR3 coding DNA: TGTGCCAGCAGAGTACATCCGAGCTCCTACAATGAGCAGTTCTTC.

V and J are TRBV7-6 and TRBJ1-5; D might be TRBD1 (6 bases). With 1 base removed from V and 7 bases from J, the gap between germline ends came to 17 bases. CDR1 SGHVS and CDR2 FNYEAQ come from the germline V gene. The CDR3 sequence is 16 residues long. CDR3 DNA sequence: TGTGCCAGCAGCTTAGAGCGGCGGGGGCAAGGCCAGCCCCAGCATTTT. Translation: CASSLERRGQGQPQHF.

The CDR3 loop reads CASSPWSSGNTIYF. CDR3 DNA: TGTGCCAGCAGCCCTTGGAGTTCTGGAAACACCATATATTTT. The rearrangement links TRBV7-2 to TRBJ1-3, with D hard to call. CDR1 is SGHTA, CDR2 FQGNSA, per germline. Trimming shortened V by 5 bases and J by 1 base, and 9 bases separated the two germline ends. The CDR3 consists of 14 residues. Complete variable domain (other parts from reference TRBV7-2 and TRBJ1-3): GAGVSQSPSNKVTEKGKDVELRCDPISGHTALYWYRQSLGQGLEFLIYFQGNSAPDKSGLPSDRFSAERTGGSVSTLTIQRTQQEDSAVYLCASSPWSSGNTIYFGEGSWLTVV.

This rearrangement joins TRBV4-1 to TRBJ1-5, with 8 bases matching TRBD1. CDR1 is MGHRA, CDR2 YSYEKL, per germline. The CDR3 runs to 13 residues. J was trimmed by 8 bases and V by 7 bases; bases with no gene match: 7. The CDR3 DNA follows: TGCGCCAGCAACCCGACAGGGGCTGAGCCCCAGCATTTT. Its protein is CASNPTGAEPQHF.

The rearrangement joins TRBV5-4 to TRBJ2-3; 9 bases are a match to TRBD2. The V and J ends lost 9 bases and 2 bases, in that order; junction bases with no gene match: 22. The CDR3 has 19 amino acids. Germline loops: CDR1 SGHNT, CDR2 YYREEE (reference sequence). The CDR3 region is CATSTTGRGSGGTTDTQYF. In DNA, the CDR3 is TGTGCCACCTCAACTACGGGAAGGGGTAGCGGGGGTACCACAGATACGCAGTATTTT.